Given below is one TCR beta chain in context. This likely comes from a read error, as the CDR3 has no conserved phenylalanine or tryptophan at its end. These data belong to a study of blood T cells in healthy people across ages. A second PCR, run for about 7 to 11 cycles, used a sample-barcoded 5' primer plus a J-beta primer mix. Every molecule of cDNA carried a tag from a template-switch adaptor with 12 random nucleotides. Every sample gave at least 2.5 million paired-end reads containing CDR3. TCRdb reprocessed the 5' RACE reads with MiXCR, giving one entry per CDR3 protein. In the table there are over a million distinct CDR3 sequences, roughly 40% of which are singletons. A minimum of 6 micrograms of total RNA was extracted per sample. The CDR3 is 16 residues long. Trimming at V came to 4 bases and at J to 4 bases, leaving 10 bases not matched to a gene. Looked up from germline, CDR1 is SGHTA and CDR2 is FQGNSA.

The sequencing sample was made of blood. The chain uses TRBV7-2 and TRBJ2-7, with 10 nucleotides matching TRBD1. The receptor was derived from a woman between 18 and 29 years old in good health. In nucleotides, the CDR3 is TGTGCCAGCAGCTCAAACCGGGACAGGGGAAGTTACGAGCAGTACTAC. This translates into CASSSNRDRGSYEQYY.